The 25 T cell receptor beta chains in this list originate from one sample, sequenced in a study of spatial heterogeneity in lung cancer. Time point described: sample taken at primary tumor resection. Whole RNA was taken from tumor, nontumor lung or frozen PBMC; it was then sequenced unsorted. TCRdb redid the calling of the 5' RACE reads with MiXCR, one entry per CDR3 protein. The sample includes about 90,000 distinct CDR3 sequences, 7.5% to 10% of them seen just once. The sequenced sample was PBMCs, obtained at surgery. All receptors come from a male donor with early-stage non-small cell lung cancer.

The V call is TRBV5-5, the J call TRBJ1-6, with 12 bases that match TRBD1. The CDR3 is 16 residues long. Per the germline V gene, CDR1 is SGHKS and CDR2 is YYEKEE (reference sequence). Unmatched junction bases numbered 7, after V lost 4 bases and J lost 8 bases. CDR3 DNA: TGTGCCAGCAGCGCCGCCGGGACAGGGGGCCATTCACCCCTCCACTTT. This translates into CASSAAGTGGHSPLHF.

CDR3 sequence: CSARNGRKFYNEQFF. CDR3 coding DNA: TGCAGTGCTAGGAACGGGAGGAAGTTCTACAATGAGCAGTTCTTC. J is TRBJ2-1 and V is TRBV20-1, with 7 bases matching TRBD2. The CDR3 runs 15 residues. Germline CDR1 DFQATT, CDR2 SNEGSKA (reference sequence). The junction had 8 bases not matched to a gene; V was cut back by 3 bases and J by 3 bases.

This clonotype was found a few times. The J gene is TRBJ1-6, the V gene TRBV4-3; 7 nucleotides agree with TRBD1. Germline V lookup: CDR1 LGHNA, CDR2 YSLEER. CDR3 size: 14 residues. Trimming took 4 bases from V and 3 from J; bases not matched to a gene: 0. This chain's CDR3 is CASSRDSYNSPLHF. The CDR3 DNA reads as TGCGCCAGCAGCCGGGACAGCTATAATTCACCCCTCCACTTT.

This clonotype has at least ten counts. The rearrangement uses TRBV28 and TRBJ1-5; a possible D gene is TRBD1 (5 bases). V was clipped by 5 bases and J by 4 bases, with 15 bases between them. Germline V gene sequence: CDR1 MDHEN, CDR2 SYDVKM. The CDR3 extends over 15 amino acids. DNA for the CDR3: TGTGCCAGCAGTGCCGGGACGGCAAATAATCAGCCCCAGCATTTT. It translates to CASSAGTANNQPQHF.

This clonotype was detected many times. The chain links TRBV7-2 to TRBJ2-7; unclear D gene. This CDR3 has 16 amino acids. V was clipped by 1 base and J by 5 bases, with 18 bases between them. Germline V lookup: CDR1 SGHTA, CDR2 FQGNSA. Here the CDR3 DNA reads TGTGCCAGCAGCTTAGTGAGGCTCTCTAGGCCCCACGAGCAGTACTTC. It is translated as CASSLVRLSRPHEQYF.

This rearrangement joins TRBV5-1 to TRBJ2-2; 8 bases fit TRBD1. Germline V gene lookup returns CDR1 SGHRS and CDR2 YFSETQ. The CDR3 runs 16 residues. The junction had 6 bases not matched to a gene; V was cut back by 0 bases and J by 5 bases. As DNA, the CDR3 is TGCGCCAGCAGCTTGGCCGGGACAGGCGATACCGGGGAGCTGTTTTTT. Its protein is CASSLAGTGDTGELFF.

V and J are TRBV7-2 and TRBJ2-1; D uncertain. The germline V and J ends were trimmed by 1 base and 3 bases, with 13 bases remaining between them. The V gene's germline CDR1 is SGHTA and CDR2 FQGNSA. There are 16 residues in the CDR3. CDR3 nucleotide sequence: TGTGCCAGCAGCTTAGGGGTCCAGGTGGTCTACAATGAGCAGTTCTTC. Translating it yields CASSLGVQVVYNEQFF.

This clonotype showed up just a few times. This chain joins TRBV7-2 and TRBJ2-5; no definite D call. CDR1 and CDR2 from the germline V gene are SGHTA and FQGNSA. The CDR3 is 13 amino acids. V lost 5 bases, J lost 4 bases, and 11 bases lay in between. Here the CDR3 DNA reads TGTGCCAGCAGCCCTCAGCCCAGAGAGACCCAGTACTTC. As protein: CASSPQPRETQYF.

This clonotype was picked up many times. The genes are TRBV5-1 and TRBJ2-3, with 8 bases fitting TRBD2. This CDR3 contains 18 residues. The V gene end was trimmed by 5 bases and the J gene end by 0 bases; junction bases not matched to a gene: 14. Germline V gene data show CDR1 as SGHRS and CDR2 as YFSETQ. In DNA, the CDR3 is TGCGCCAGCAGTCGCTCTTCCACTAGCGGATTTAGCACAGATACGCAGTATTTT. It encodes CASSRSSTSGFSTDTQYF. The variable domain in full, with the rest retrieved from reference TRBV5-1 and TRBJ2-3, is KAGVTQTPRYLIKTRGQQVTLSCSPISGHRSVSWYQQTPGQGLQFLFEYFSETQRNKGNFPGRFSGRQFSNSRSEMNVSTLELGDSALYLCASSRSSTSGFSTDTQYFGPGTRLTVL.

The table lists this clonotype with a few counts. V and J are TRBV29-1 and TRBJ1-2; weak D call: TRBD1 (5 bases). The CDR3 loop spans 15 amino acids. The ends were cut back, 6 bases at V and 2 bases at J, with 19 bases in the middle. Germline V gene sequence: CDR1 SQVTM, CDR2 ANQGSEA. This chain's CDR3 is CSVQRRGSFNYGYTF. For the CDR3, the DNA is TGCAGCGTGCAACGACGGGGGAGTTTCAACTATGGCTACACCTTC.

The chain has TRBV18 and TRBJ2-7; no clear D. V was shortened by 6 bases and J by 3 bases, with 9 bases between the two germline ends. Germline loops: CDR1 KGHSH, CDR2 LQKENI. The CDR3 contains 12 residues. The CDR3 DNA follows: TGTGCCAGCTCTGAAGAATTCTACGAGCAGTACTTC. Its protein is CASSEEFYEQYF.

This chain links TRBV7-9 with TRBJ2-1; D remains ambiguous. The CDR3 is 12 amino acids. CDR1 SEHNR and CDR2 FQNEAQ come from the germline V gene (reference sequence). Trimming pared 1 base from V and 10 bases from J, leaving 8 bases between. In DNA, the CDR3 is TGTGCCAGCAGCTTAGGTTCCGTAGAGCAGTTCTTC. Translation: CASSLGSVEQFF.

This clonotype was detected many times. The chain joins TRBV6-2 or TRBV6-3 to TRBJ1-5, with D maybe TRBD1 (5 bases). CDR1 is MNHEY, CDR2 SVGEGT, per germline. V shed 1 base and J shed 7 bases, with 17 bases lying between them. CDR3 length equals 16 residues. CDR3 sequence (DNA): TGTGCCAGCAGTTACTTCCCCGGGACGGCCGGCCAGCCCCAGCATTTT. The encoded protein is CASSYFPGTAGQPQHF.

This clonotype appeared a few times. The chain employs TRBV2 and TRBJ2-2; D uncertain. Germline-derived CDR1 and CDR2 are SNHLY and FYNNEI. CDR3 length equals 13 residues. V dropped 6 bases and J dropped 6 bases, with 11 bases sitting between them. This CDR3 reads CASRTRESGELFF. In DNA, the CDR3 is TGTGCCAGCAGAACGCGTGAATCCGGGGAGCTGTTTTTT.

In its sample, this clonotype was seen a few times. J is TRBJ1-1 and V is TRBV7-2; a possible D gene is TRBD1 (5 bases). CDR1 and CDR2 (germline): SGHTA, FQGNSA. The CDR3 extends over 14 amino acids. The germline V and J ends were trimmed by 3 bases and 7 bases, with 15 bases remaining between them. The CDR3 nucleotides are TGTGCCAGCAGCTTCGACTGGGGACGAAATGAAGCTTTCTTT. Residues: CASSFDWGRNEAFF.

This clonotype was counted many times. The chain uses TRBV20-1 and TRBJ1-6, with 9 bases aligning to TRBD1. The ends lost 5 bases at V and 9 bases at J; junction bases unmatched: 5. Germline-derived CDR1 and CDR2 are DFQATT and SNEGSKA (reference sequence). The CDR3 is 13 residues long. This chain's CDR3 is CSALQGQGSPLHF. CDR3 nucleotides: TGCAGTGCTCTCCAGGGACAGGGTTCACCCCTCCACTTT.

This clonotype was picked up many times. The CDR3 protein is CASSQYRGPTTIQYF. CDR3 nucleotide sequence: TGTGCCAGCAGCCAATACAGGGGACCGACGACCATTCAGTACTTC. The V call is TRBV14, the J call TRBJ2-4; 7 bases fit TRBD1. CDR3 length: 15 residues. Germline assignment: CDR1 SGHDN and CDR2 FVKESK. Germline trimming cut 2 bases from V and 9 bases from J; bases unmatched to any gene: 10.

This clonotype has at least ten counts. The gene calls are TRBV28 and TRBJ1-5; 10 bases line up with TRBD1. This CDR3 contains 15 residues. The V gene end was trimmed by 6 bases and the J gene end by 4 bases; junction bases not matched to a gene: 6. The germline V gene encodes CDR1 MDHEN and CDR2 SYDVKM. The CDR3 protein is CASRVPGQGNQPQHF. In DNA form, the CDR3 reads TGTGCCAGCAGGGTTCCGGGACAGGGGAATCAGCCCCAGCATTTT.

This clonotype was detected a few times. This sequence joins TRBV29-1 and TRBJ1-4, with D possibly matching TRBD1 (5 bases). The germline CDR1 and CDR2 sequences are SQVTM and ANQGSEA. V was cut by 6 bases and J by 8 bases, with 16 bases left in between. The CDR3 has 13 amino acids. CDR3 DNA: TGCAGCGTCAACCCAGGGAGCGGCGAAAAACTGTTTTTT. Its protein is CSVNPGSGEKLFF.

This clonotype was detected ten times or more. The genes are TRBV5-1 and TRBJ2-2; D remains ambiguous. The CDR3 contains 15 residues. Trimming took 0 bases from V and 2 from J, leaving 8 bases between them. Per germline, CDR1 SGHRS and CDR2 YFSETQ. CDR3 DNA: TGCGCCAGCAGCTTGGCGGCAGGAAACACCGGGGAGCTGTTTTTT. Protein product: CASSLAAGNTGELFF. Filled out from reference TRBV5-1 and TRBJ2-2, the complete variable domain reads KAGVTQTPRYLIKTRGQQVTLSCSPISGHRSVSWYQQTPGQGLQFLFEYFSETQRNKGNFPGRFSGRQFSNSRSEMNVSTLELGDSALYLCASSLAAGNTGELFFGEGSRLTVL.

The chain links TRBV6-5 to TRBJ2-5; 7 bases line up with TRBD2. The junction had 4 bases not matched to a gene; V was cut back by 8 bases and J by 4 bases. The germline gives CDR1 MNHEY, CDR2 SVGAGI. This CDR3 comprises 12 residues. In nucleotides, the CDR3 is TGTGCCAGCGGGGGGGAAGGAGAGACCCAGTACTTC. This translates into CASGGEGETQYF.

For this clonotype: Just one base apart from a much larger clone, this may be a read error. The CDR3 DNA reads as TGCGCCAGCAGCTCCGAGGGACAGGGCGGAGGCTACACCTTC. Translating gives CASSSEGQGGGYTF. The chain combines TRBV5-1 with TRBJ1-2; TRBD1 matches at 9 bases. The CDR3 is 14 residues long. Trimming removed 3 bases from V and 8 bases from J; junction bases left unmatched: 8. Germline V gene sequence: CDR1 SGHRS, CDR2 YFSETQ.

This clonotype was seen only a few times. The chain carries TRBV29-1 and TRBJ2-1; the match to TRBD1 covers 9 bases. Trimming cost V 8 bases and J 2 bases; bases outside gene matches: 7. This CDR3 contains 14 residues. Germline assignment: CDR1 SQVTM and CDR2 ANQGSEA. In DNA form, the CDR3 reads TGCAGCTTCCTGGGGACAGGGACCTACAATGAGCAGTTCTTC. This codes for CSFLGTGTYNEQFF.

This clonotype was detected a few times. This sequence joins TRBV30 and TRBJ2-1, with D maybe TRBD1 (5 bases). CDR3 length equals 14 residues. Trimming took 1 base from V and 8 from J, leaving 15 bases between them. Germline lookup yields CDR1 GTSNPN and CDR2 SVGIG (reference sequence). The CDR3 loop reads CAWSGQGKFDEQFF. CDR3 coding DNA: TGTGCCTGGAGTGGTCAGGGAAAATTCGATGAGCAGTTCTTC.

This clonotype has ten or more counts. The chain joins TRBV6-5 to TRBJ2-6, with D tentatively TRBD1 (6 bases). The CDR3 runs to 17 residues. With 2 bases removed from V and 1 base from J, the gap between germline ends came to 12 bases. In germline, CDR1 is MNHEY, CDR2 SVGAGI. The CDR3 DNA is TGTGCCAGCAGTTACCCAGGGGCCGTATCTGGGGCCAACGTCCTGACTTTC. Its protein is CASSYPGAVSGANVLTF.